The 20 T cell receptor beta chains in this list originate from one sample, sequenced in a study of blood T cell repertoires in COVID-19. This table comes from immunoSEQ multiplex PCR, and its TCRdb copy is limited to in-frame clones, with some not included. The sample has a few hundred thousand clones, 85% to 90% seen once. Sequencing was done on a sample of PBMCs or T cells enriched from blood (not recorded which). Receptor source: a woman younger than 30 who had recovered from COVID-19.

V and J are TRBV3-1 (or the pseudogene TRBV3-2) and TRBJ1-1, with 8 positions matching TRBD1. Unmatched junction bases numbered 7, after V lost 6 bases and J lost 4 bases. The CDR3 loop spans 14 amino acids. From germline, CDR1 is LGHDT and CDR2 YNNKEL (reference sequence). Written as DNA, the CDR3 is TGTGCCAGCAGGCGTGCGGGACAGGCCACTGAAGCTTTCTTT. It translates to CASRRAGQATEAFF.

This chain uses TRBV6-5 with TRBJ1-3, with no clear D. Trimming removed 0 bases at V and 0 bases at J, with 6 bases between. The CDR3 consists of 15 residues. Germline V gene sequence: CDR1 MNHEY, CDR2 SVGAGI. CDR3: CASSYSGVSGNTIYF. The CDR3 bases are TGTGCCAGCAGTTACTCGGGCGTCTCTGGAAACACCATATATTTT.

The J gene is TRBJ2-7, the V gene TRBV25-1; TRBD2 might be the D (6 bases). Per the germline V gene, CDR1 is MGHDK and CDR2 is SYGVNS. The CDR3 loop spans 14 amino acids. V was shortened by 9 bases and J by 2 bases, with 17 bases between the two germline ends. CDR3 amino acids: CASGGWQGAYEQYF. CDR3 coding DNA: TGTGCCAGTGGGGGGTGGCAGGGAGCCTACGAGCAGTACTTC.

The rearrangement uses TRBV6-5 and TRBJ2-7; D gene uncertain. V dropped 0 bases and J dropped 4 bases, with 13 bases sitting between them. The germline CDR1 and CDR2 sequences are MNHEY and SVGAGI. The CDR3 spans 15 residues. CDR3 in amino acids: CASSYSFPQNYEQYF. Written as DNA, the CDR3 is TGTGCCAGCAGTTACTCTTTTCCTCAGAATTACGAGCAGTACTTC.

This clone was found once. The chain joins TRBV29-1 to TRBJ1-1; 7 nucleotides line up with TRBD1. The CDR3 is made up of 14 amino acids. Germline V gene lookup returns CDR1 SQVTM and CDR2 ANQGSEA. The J segment lost 4 bases and the V segment lost 3 bases, leaving 8 bases of the junction unmatched. CDR3 nucleotide sequence: TGCAGCGTTGATTTTACAGGGGTCGTCACTGAAGCTTTCTTT. Encoded protein: CSVDFTGVVTEAFF. Full variable domain (rest looked up from reference TRBV29-1 and TRBJ1-1): SAVISQKPSRDICQRGTSLTIQCQVDSQVTMMFWYRQQPGQSLTLIATANQGSEATYESGFVIDKFPISRPNLTFSTLTVSNMSPEDSSIYLCSVDFTGVVTEAFFGQGTRLTVV.

This chain joins TRBV3-1 (or the pseudogene TRBV3-2) and TRBJ1-1; TRBD1 aligns across 10 bases. The length of the CDR3 is 15 residues. The junction had 3 bases not matched to a gene; V was cut back by 0 bases and J by 5 bases. The V gene's germline CDR1 is LGHDT and CDR2 YNNKEL (reference sequence). The CDR3 loop reads CASSQDDRGHTEAFF. CDR3 in DNA: TGTGCCAGCAGCCAAGATGACAGGGGGCATACTGAAGCTTTCTTT.

The V gene is TRBV10-1, the J gene TRBJ1-1, with 8 bases fitting TRBD1. V trimming: 5 bases; J trimming: 8 bases; junction bases outside the gene matches: 10. The CDR3 loop spans 14 amino acids. Germline loops: CDR1 WNHNN, CDR2 SYGVQD (reference sequence). In DNA, the CDR3 is TGCGCCAGCAGTCCCCGGACAGGGTCGAAGGAAGCTTTCTTT. Residues: CASSPRTGSKEAFF.

This sequence joins TRBV7-9 and TRBJ2-1; 7 bases match TRBD1. This CDR3 contains 12 residues. CDR1 and CDR2 from the germline V gene are SEHNR and FQNEAQ (reference sequence). V lost 4 bases and J lost 8; bases outside the gene matches: 2. CDR3 nucleotide sequence: TGTGCCAGCAGCTCTCAGGGGGATGAGCAGTTCTTC. It specifies CASSSQGDEQFF.

Only one count was recorded for this clone. The rearrangement links TRBV4-1 to TRBJ2-7; D ambiguous. The CDR3 runs to 13 residues. V lost 3 bases and J lost 0, with 6 bases in between. Per the germline V gene, CDR1 is MGHRA and CDR2 is YSYEKL. CDR3 in DNA: TGCGCCAGCAGCCAGAAGAGCTCCTACGAGCAGTACTTC. This gives the protein CASSQKSSYEQYF.

The chain carries TRBV3-1 (or the pseudogene TRBV3-2) and TRBJ2-1, with 10 nucleotides matching TRBD2. The CDR3 runs to 17 residues. J lost 2 bases, V lost 0 bases, and 4 bases had no gene match. CDR1 and CDR2 (germline): LGHDT, YNNKEL (reference sequence). The CDR3 region has the DNA TGTGCCAGCAGCCAAGATTCTAGCGGGGGTACCTACAATGAGCAGTTCTTC. It is translated as CASSQDSSGGTYNEQFF.

The chain has TRBV10-3 and TRBJ1-4; D ambiguous. Trimming removed 2 bases at V and 10 bases at J, with 20 bases between. The CDR3 totals 16 residues. Germline V gene sequence: CDR1 ENHRY, CDR2 SYGVKD. CDR3 in DNA: TGTGCCATCAGTGAGCAGAGGTCCGAATCATCGGGAAAACTGTTTTTT. It yields the protein CAISEQRSESSGKLFF.

V usage is TRBV5-1 and J usage is TRBJ2-7, with 10 bases lining up with TRBD2. After removal of 5 bases from V and 2 bases from J, the junction contained 7 bases not matched to a gene. Germline V gene data show CDR1 as SGHRS and CDR2 as YFSETQ. This CDR3 has 15 residues. CDR3 sequence reads: CASSPLAGVPYEQYF. The CDR3, as DNA: TGCGCCAGCAGTCCCCTAGCGGGGGTACCCTACGAGCAGTACTTC.

This clone was found once. The gene calls are TRBV7-2 and TRBJ1-5; the D is unclear. V lost 1 base, J lost 5 bases, and 9 bases lay in between. This CDR3 is built from 14 residues. CDR1 is SGHTA and CDR2 is FQGNSA in the germline V gene. The CDR3 DNA sequence: TGTGCCAGCAGCTTAGGGGCCCAACATCAGCCCCAGCATTTT. It yields the protein CASSLGAQHQPQHF.

The chain has TRBV30 and TRBJ2-1, with 7 bases aligning to TRBD2. J lost 0 bases, V lost 3 bases, and 11 bases had no gene match. The CDR3 consists of 17 residues. Per germline, CDR1 GTSNPN and CDR2 SVGIG (reference sequence). The CDR3 spells CAWRIIAGKSSYNEQFF. CDR3 in DNA: TGTGCCTGGAGGATTATAGCGGGCAAAAGCTCCTACAATGAGCAGTTCTTC. Full variable domain (outside the CDR3, taken from reference TRBV30 and TRBJ2-1): SQTIHQWPATLVQPVGSPLSLECTVEGTSNPNLYWYRQAAGRGLQLLFYSVGIGQISSEVPQNLSASRPQDRQFILSSKKLLLSDSGFYLCAWRIIAGKSSYNEQFFGPGTRLTVL.

This chain connects TRBV13 to TRBJ2-1; D is unclear. The CDR3 length is 13 residues. The germline V gene encodes CDR1 PRHDT and CDR2 FYEKMQ (reference sequence). Trimming took 4 bases from V and 7 from J, leaving 11 bases between them. The CDR3 nucleotides read TGTGCCAGCAGCTCACATGTTTCTAATGAGCAGTTCTTC. Translated: CASSSHVSNEQFF.

The chain joins TRBV7-2 to TRBJ1-4, with TRBD1 matching over 9 bases. The trim removed 5 bases at V and 8 bases at J, leaving 18 bases unmatched. CDR3 size: 18 residues. Germline-derived CDR1 and CDR2 are SGHTA and FQGNSA. In DNA form, the CDR3 reads TGTGCCAGCAGCCCGAGATTCGCCGGGACAGGGACGGAAGAAAAACTGTTTTTT. Translation gives CASSPRFAGTGTEEKLFF.

The chain joins TRBV27 to TRBJ1-3; TRBD1 is a possible D gene (6 bases). Between the trimmed V and J ends, which lost 2 bases and 2 bases, there was a span of 16 bases. Germline V gene data show CDR1 as MNHEY and CDR2 as SMNVEV (reference sequence). The CDR3 loop spans 17 amino acids. The CDR3 nucleotides are TGTGCCAGCAGTTTAACTTATAGGGGGGGGCCTGGAAACACCATATATTTT. Translating gives CASSLTYRGGPGNTIYF.

The chain uses TRBV5-1 and TRBJ1-1; 9 bases are shared with TRBD1. V trimming: 4 bases; J trimming: 1 base; junction bases outside the gene matches: 17. In germline, CDR1 is SGHRS, CDR2 YFSETQ. The CDR3 covers 19 residues. For the CDR3, the DNA is TGCGCCAGCAGCCGTTCAATCCAAATACAGGGGGCAGGGAACACTGAAGCTTTCTTT. Translating it yields CASSRSIQIQGAGNTEAFF.

The chain recombines TRBV19 with TRBJ1-1, with D maybe TRBD1 (5 bases). The ends were cut back, 5 bases at V and 5 bases at J, with 12 bases in the middle. The CDR3 is 13 residues long. From germline, CDR1 is LNHDA and CDR2 SQIVND (reference sequence). The CDR3 region is CASSQGGLTEAFF. CDR3 in DNA: TGTGCCAGTAGTCAGGGCGGATTGACTGAAGCTTTCTTT.

This chain joins TRBV3-1 (or the pseudogene TRBV3-2) and TRBJ2-7, with D tentatively TRBD2 (6 bases). CDR3 size: 14 residues. In germline, CDR1 is LGHDT, CDR2 YNNKEL (reference sequence). Between the trimmed V and J ends, which lost 3 bases and 2 bases, there was a span of 11 bases. The CDR3 DNA reads as TGTGCCAGCAGCCAGGCTTCGGGGGCCTACGAGCAGTACTTC. It translates to CASSQASGAYEQYF.